A single sample is the source of the 13 T cell receptor beta chains below, sequenced in a study of Tregs in tolerant kidney transplant recipients. Data came from immunoSEQ multiplex PCR; TCRdb stores just in-frame clones and leaves some out. The listing records around 33,000 clones. Sequencing was performed on CD8+ T cells from blood, taken before the transplant. The receptors derive from a human donor who received a combined kidney and bone marrow transplant.

To note about this clone: The CDR3 is cut off 3 residues early in the read; its end comes from the germline J gene. The chain links TRBV6-2 or TRBV6-3 to TRBJ1-5; D is perhaps TRBD1 (5 bases). The CDR3 is 13 residues long. Germline loops: CDR1 MNHEY, CDR2 SVGEGT. V lost 5 bases and J lost 5, with 10 bases in between. The CDR3 protein is CASSPGVYQPQHF. The part of the CDR3 DNA that was read is TGTGCCAGCAGTCCGGGGGTATATCAGCCC.

Comment on this clone: The CDR3 is cut off 3 residues early in the read; its end comes from the germline J gene. This chain connects TRBV27 to TRBJ1-1; 9 bases align to TRBD1. Germline V gene data show CDR1 as MNHEY and CDR2 as SMNVEV (reference sequence). CDR3 length: 13 residues. Germline trimming cut 6 bases from V and 4 bases from J; bases unmatched to any gene: 3. The CDR3 bases that were read are TGTGCCAGCAGCGACAGGGGGATCACTGAA. It codes for CASSDRGITE. The full CDR3 is CASSDRGITEAFF.

Concerning this clone itself: The missing CDR3 end, 3 residues past where the read stops, is filled in from the germline J gene. V gene TRBV2 combines with J gene TRBJ2-3; TRBD2 matches 7 bases. From germline, CDR1 is SNHLY and CDR2 FYNNEI. V was clipped by 1 base and J by 4 bases; unmatched bases: 14. The CDR3 runs 18 residues. CDR3 amino acids: CASSEDGRLAAWADTQYF. The sequenced CDR3 bases are TGTGCCAGCAGTGAAGATGGGCGTCTAGCGGCTTGGGCAGATACG.

Of note for this clone: Coverage ceases 3 residues before the CDR3 finishes, and the germline J gene fills in the end. The chain employs TRBV7-8 and TRBJ2-1; D remains unclear. The length of the CDR3 is 14 residues. Deletions cut 1 base from V and 5 bases from J, with 9 bases between. The germline gives CDR1 SGHVS, CDR2 FQNEAQ. Incomplete CDR3 DNA: TGTGCCAGCAGCTTAGTCACAGACGACAATGAG. It is translated as CASSLVTDDNE. The whole CDR3 reads CASSLVTDDNEQFF.

As regards this clone: The read ends 3 residues shy of where the CDR3 ends; the end is completed using the germline J gene. The chain carries TRBV5-5 and TRBJ2-5, with D possibly TRBD1 on 6 matching bases. Germline V gene lookup returns CDR1 SGHKS and CDR2 YYEKEE (reference sequence). V gave up 3 bases and J gave up 0 bases, with 12 bases separating them. This CDR3 is 15 amino acids long. The CDR3 sequence is CASSSGTHHQETQYF. Partial CDR3 DNA: TGTGCCAGCAGCTCCGGGACACACCACCAAGAGACC.

Points on this clone: One junction end disagrees with the germline gene, perhaps due to a read error. The observed sequence ends 3 residues before the CDR3 terminus, with the missing tail filled in from the germline J gene. The chain uses TRBV4-2 and TRBJ2-7; 8 nucleotides align to TRBD2. Looked up from germline, CDR1 is LGHNA and CDR2 is YNFKEQ. The CDR3 sequence is 15 residues long. CDR3 region: CASSQDRTSYYEQYF. The covered CDR3 bases are TGCGCCAGCAGCCAAGATAGGACTAGCTACTACGAG.

Points on this clone: The sequence runs out 3 residues before the end of the CDR3; the remainder is reconstructed from the germline J gene. The chain couples TRBV19 to TRBJ1-2, with D unclear. Trimming shortened V by 1 base and J by 6 bases, and 9 bases separated the two germline ends. Per germline, CDR1 LNHDA and CDR2 SQIVND (reference sequence). The CDR3 has 13 amino acids. The CDR3 reads CASSIGHSNGYTF. The part of the CDR3 DNA that was read is TGTGCCAGTAGTATAGGTCACTCGAATGGC. Together with reference TRBV19 and TRBJ1-2, the CDR3 gives the full variable domain: DGGITQSPKYLFRKEGQNVTLSCEQNLNHDAMYWYRQDPGQGLRLIYYSQIVNDFQKGDIAEGYSVSREKKESFPLTVTSAQKNPTAFYLCASSIGHSNGYTFGSGTRLTVV.

As to this clone: The read comes to an end 3 residues before the CDR3 does, leaving the germline J gene to fill in the end. The gene calls are TRBV29-1 and TRBJ2-7, with TRBD2 matching over 7 bases. After removal of 4 bases from V and 0 bases from J, the junction contained 3 bases not matched to a gene. Germline lookup yields CDR1 SQVTM and CDR2 ANQGSEA. The CDR3 is 13 residues long. Incomplete CDR3 DNA: TGCAGCGTTGCGGTAGCGGGCTCCTACGAG. This translates into CSVAVAGSYE. The entire CDR3 is CSVAVAGSYEQYF.

On this clone itself: The read ends 3 residues shy of where the CDR3 ends; the end is completed using the germline J gene. This chain joins TRBV20-1 and TRBJ2-5; a weak D match, TRBD1 (6 bases). Per germline, CDR1 DFQATT and CDR2 SNEGSKA (reference sequence). CDR3 length: 15 amino acids. The ends were cut back, 1 base at V and 4 bases at J, with 16 bases in the middle. Incomplete CDR3 DNA: TGCAGTGCTAGAGCTGGGGGCCGGGATGCAGAGACC. Its protein is CSARAGGRDAET. The full CDR3 sequence reads CSARAGGRDAETQYF.

About this clone: The read stops 3 residues short of the end of the CDR3; the missing end is completed from the germline J gene. This sequence joins TRBV29-1 and TRBJ2-7, with TRBD2 as a possible D gene (7 bases). V dropped 5 bases and J dropped 5 bases, with 16 bases sitting between them. Germline V lookup: CDR1 SQVTM, CDR2 ANQGSEA. The CDR3 is made up of 13 amino acids. The part of the CDR3 DNA that was read is TGCAGCGTTCTAGACGGGGGGCATCACGAG. The encoded protein is CSVLDGGHHE. The full CDR3 is CSVLDGGHHEQYF.

Concerning this clone: The CDR3 end falls 3 residues outside the read, so it is completed with the germline J gene. This chain links TRBV2 with TRBJ1-6; maybe TRBD1 (5 bases). The CDR3 has 14 amino acids. V was clipped by 7 bases and J by 6 bases, with 13 bases between them. CDR1 SNHLY and CDR2 FYNNEI come from the germline V gene. Partial CDR3 DNA: TGTGCCAGCACCCGTCAGGGTCGTAATTCACCC. This sequence encodes CASTRQGRNSP. The full CDR3 is CASTRQGRNSPLHF. The full variable domain, completed using reference TRBV2 and TRBJ1-6, is EPEVTQTPSHQVTQMGQEVILRCVPISNHLYFYWYRQILGQKVEFLVSFYNNEISEKSEIFDDQFSVERPDGSNFTLKIRSTKLEDSAMYFCASTRQGRNSPLHFGNGTRLTVT.

On this clone itself: The read falls 3 residues short of the CDR3 end, and the missing part is taken from the germline J gene. This chain links TRBV6-1 with TRBJ2-1, with 11 bases identical to TRBD2. From germline, CDR1 is MNHNS and CDR2 SASEGT. Losses at the gene ends were 4 bases for V and 0 bases for J; bases not matched to a gene: 2. The CDR3 loop spans 16 amino acids. The sequenced CDR3 bases are TGTGCCAGCAGTGTAGGACTAGCGGGCTCCTACAATGAG. Translated, it gives CASSVGLAGSYNE. The full-length CDR3 reads as CASSVGLAGSYNEQFF.

The CDR3 bases that were read are TGTGCCAGTAGCCCGACAGGGTTACCCTACGAG. It yields the protein CASSPTGLPYE. The entire CDR3 protein is CASSPTGLPYEQYF. The chain carries TRBV19 and TRBJ2-7, with TRBD1 matching 7 bases. The missing CDR3 end, 3 residues past where the read stops, is filled in from the germline J gene. J was trimmed by 2 bases and V by 6 bases; bases with no gene match: 7. The CDR3 contains 14 residues. CDR1 and CDR2 from the germline V gene are LNHDA and SQIVND (reference sequence).